The 20 T cell receptor beta chains below were found in one sample sequenced in a study of shared clonotypes between healthy human individuals. Repertoires were generated with immunoSEQ multiplex PCR, while TCRdb's copy carries only in-frame clones and drops some. The sample includes around 1.1 million clones, 78% of them seen just once. Sequenced material: memory CD4+ T cells from PBMCs. Subset specified: CD45RA-negative fraction. The receptors originated from a man aged 18 to 30 in good health. Some clones in this sample may be carry-over from other donors' samples.

This clone showed up just once. The V call is TRBV28, the J call TRBJ2-3, with D possibly being TRBD1 (5 bases). Trimming shortened V by 1 base and J by 6 bases, and 14 bases separated the two germline ends. The CDR3 loop spans 15 amino acids. Germline V gene sequence: CDR1 MDHEN, CDR2 SYDVKM. The CDR3 coding sequence is TGTGCCAGCAGTTTATTTGGGGCGGTACCGGATACGCAGTATTTT. Encoded protein: CASSLFGAVPDTQYF.

Points on this clone: The sample holds other DNA sequences that translate to the same CDR3. The rearrangement links TRBV9 to TRBJ1-3; weak D call: TRBD1 (5 bases). V lost 0 bases, J lost 1 base, and 8 bases lay in between. The CDR3 has 15 residues. Germline CDR1 SGDLS, CDR2 YYNGEE. The CDR3 is CASSVDGHSGNTIYF. CDR3 bases: TGTGCCAGCAGCGTAGACGGACATTCTGGAAACACCATATATTTT.

The J gene is TRBJ1-1, the V gene TRBV5-1; TRBD1 might be the D (6 bases). Per germline, CDR1 SGHRS and CDR2 YFSETQ. The CDR3 runs 15 residues. V dropped 0 bases and J dropped 1 base, with 10 bases sitting between them. CDR3 nucleotides: TGCGCCAGCAGCTTGGAAGGGGGGAAGAACACTGAAGCTTTCTTT. Its protein product is CASSLEGGKNTEAFF.

This chain joins TRBV5-4 and TRBJ2-3; 11 positions agree with TRBD2. Germline V CDR1 and CDR2: SGHNT, YYREEE (reference sequence). This CDR3 spans 17 amino acids. The V gene end was trimmed by 7 bases and the J gene end by 0 bases; junction bases not matched to a gene: 10. CDR3 DNA sequence: TGTGCCAGCGGTGGACTAGCGGGTCGATCTAGCACAGATACGCAGTATTTT. It yields the protein CASGGLAGRSSTDTQYF.

The chain has TRBV28 and TRBJ2-2; D possibly matches TRBD1 or TRBD2 (6 bases each). CDR3 size: 16 residues. Germline CDR1 reads MDHEN; CDR2 reads SYDVKM. Trimming stripped 5 bases from V and 5 bases from J, with 18 bases between. The CDR3 sequence is CASSINRAGGTGELFF. DNA of the CDR3: TGTGCCAGCAGTATTAACAGGGCCGGGGGTACCGGGGAGCTGTTTTTT.

The V gene is TRBV4-3, the J gene TRBJ2-4; no definite D call. This CDR3 is 14 amino acids long. Deletions cut 4 bases from V and 4 bases from J, with 11 bases between. Germline lookup yields CDR1 LGHNA and CDR2 YSLEER. This chain's CDR3 is CASSLGLQKNIQYF. DNA of the CDR3: TGCGCCAGCAGCCTCGGGCTCCAAAAAAACATTCAGTACTTC.

The chain uses TRBV19 and TRBJ2-1; the match to TRBD1 covers 9 bases. The junction had 12 bases not matched to a gene; V was cut back by 3 bases and J by 6 bases. CDR1 is LNHDA, CDR2 SQIVND, per germline (reference sequence). This CDR3 is 17 amino acids long. The CDR3 DNA reads as TGTGCCAGTAGTATGGGTCCCGGGACAGGGAAGTTCAATGAGCAGTTCTTC. It yields the protein CASSMGPGTGKFNEQFF.

In this sample, this clone turned up many times. J is TRBJ1-1 and V is TRBV7-9; D perhaps matches TRBD1 (5 bases). CDR1 and CDR2 (germline): SEHNR, FQNEAQ (reference sequence). V was trimmed by 5 bases and J by 7 bases, leaving 20 bases between them. The CDR3 has 15 residues. The CDR3 DNA sequence: TGTGCCAGCAGCCCAGACGTGATACTCGGGGGTGAAGCTTTCTTT. It yields the protein CASSPDVILGGEAFF.

Points on this clone: This sequence may be a read error, since a much larger clone differs from it by one base. In the same sample, other DNA sequences code for this CDR3. The chain couples TRBV5-1 to TRBJ2-2; TRBD1 matches 8 bases. J was trimmed by 4 bases and V by 1 base; bases with no gene match: 0. CDR3 size: 14 residues. The germline CDR1 and CDR2 sequences are SGHRS and YFSETQ. CDR3 protein: CASSLQGATGELFF. The CDR3 DNA reads as TGCGCCAGCAGCTTGCAGGGGGCCACCGGGGAGCTGTTTTTT. The entire variable domain, with the rest obtained from reference TRBV5-1 and TRBJ2-2, is as follows: KAGVTQTPRYLIKTRGQQVTLSCSPISGHRSVSWYQQTPGQGLQFLFEYFSETQRNKGNFPGRFSGRQFSNSRSEMNVSTLELGDSALYLCASSLQGATGELFFGEGSRLTVL.

The genes are TRBV6-1 and TRBJ2-5, with 7 bases lining up with TRBD1. Trimming cost V 6 bases and J 5 bases; bases outside gene matches: 9. Germline-derived CDR1 and CDR2 are MNHNS and SASEGT. This CDR3 has 14 amino acids. CDR3 region: CASSGQAAGETQYF. The CDR3 DNA reads TGTGCCAGCAGCGGACAGGCGGCCGGGGAGACCCAGTACTTC.

This chain connects TRBV14 to TRBJ1-1; D not resolved. Germline CDR1 and CDR2: SGHDN and FVKESK. This CDR3 has 13 amino acids. Trimming pared 5 bases from V and 1 base from J, leaving 8 bases between. The CDR3 DNA sequence: TGTGCCAGCAGCGTGGACGAGAACACTGAAGCTTTCTTT. It translates to CASSVDENTEAFF.

The chain combines TRBV2 with TRBJ1-1; possible D gene TRBD1, 6 bases. This CDR3 has 12 amino acids. Germline CDR1 SNHLY, CDR2 FYNNEI. V was clipped by 6 bases and J by 4 bases, with 9 bases between them. In DNA form, the CDR3 reads TGTGCCAGCAGCGAACAGGGCACTGAAGCTTTCTTT. Amino acid sequence: CASSEQGTEAFF.

This chain links TRBV10-3 with TRBJ1-3; weak D call: TRBD1 (6 bases). Per the germline V gene, CDR1 is ENHRY and CDR2 is SYGVKD. Trimming left V 10 bases short and J 2 bases short, with 12 bases between. The CDR3 contains 13 residues. CDR3 region: CATLRDTGNTIYF. The CDR3 DNA follows: TGTGCCACCCTTAGGGACACTGGAAACACCATATATTTT.

There are many counts of this clone. This chain uses TRBV6-1 with TRBJ1-2; D gene ambiguous. Germline-derived CDR1 and CDR2 are MNHNS and SASEGT. Trimming took off 10 bases at V and 2 bases at J, with 11 bases between the two ends. There are 12 residues in the CDR3. The CDR3 loop reads CATTLANYGYTF. In DNA form, the CDR3 reads TGTGCCACGACACTAGCCAACTATGGCTACACCTTC.

This chain connects TRBV30 to TRBJ1-1, with a possible D match to TRBD1 (6 bases). V lost 0 bases and J lost 4, with 21 bases in between. Germline loops: CDR1 GTSNPN, CDR2 SVGIG (reference sequence). The CDR3 loop spans 17 amino acids. CDR3 nucleotide sequence: TGTGCCTGGAGTGTACAAGGGGGAGAGGCTGGGGGCACTGAAGCTTTCTTT. This sequence encodes CAWSVQGGEAGGTEAFF.

J is TRBJ2-3 and V is TRBV28; no reliable D call. V lost 5 bases to trimming and J lost 3 bases, with 6 bases between them. This CDR3 is built from 12 residues. Germline V lookup: CDR1 MDHEN, CDR2 SYDVKM. The CDR3 loop is CASSIPTDTQYF. CDR3 bases: TGTGCCAGCAGTATCCCTACAGATACGCAGTATTTT.

The chain is built from TRBV30 and TRBJ2-5; 7 bases map to TRBD1. The DNA end lines up better with TRBJ2-7; the J call may be wrong. This CDR3 comprises 12 residues. Germline values: CDR1 GTSNPN, CDR2 SVGIG (reference sequence). This chain's CDR3 is CAWRRTGHEQYF. The CDR3 coding sequence is TGTGCCTGGAGAAGGACAGGACACGAGCAGTACTTC.

CDR3 sequence: CASSLWDRDNEQFF. The CDR3 region has the DNA TGCGCCAGCAGCCTCTGGGACAGAGACAATGAGCAGTTCTTC. The chain has TRBV5-1 and TRBJ2-1; TRBD1 aligns across 7 bases. The CDR3 spans 14 residues. In germline, CDR1 is SGHRS, CDR2 YFSETQ. After removal of 4 bases from V and 5 bases from J, the junction contained 6 bases not matched to a gene.

The chain joins TRBV9 to TRBJ2-3; 7 positions agree with TRBD1. The V gene's germline CDR1 is SGDLS and CDR2 YYNGEE. The CDR3 loop spans 14 amino acids. Germline trimming cut 4 bases from V and 5 bases from J; bases unmatched to any gene: 7. CDR3 bases: TGTGCCAGCAGCCCACGACAGGGTGTAGATACGCAGTATTTT. This sequence encodes CASSPRQGVDTQYF.

In regard to this clone: This same CDR3 is encoded by further DNA sequences in the sample. The V call is TRBV7-9, the J call TRBJ2-3; D call uncertain. CDR1 and CDR2 (germline): SEHNR, FQNEAQ (reference sequence). This CDR3 has 13 residues. V lost 2 bases and J lost 1, with 4 bases in between. The CDR3 DNA follows: TGTGCCAGCAGCTTATCCGGCACAGATACGCAGTATTTT. This encodes CASSLSGTDTQYF.